A selection of T cell receptor beta chains follows, all from one sample in a study of T-cell memory formation after mild COVID-19. TCRdb independently ran MiXCR on the 5' RACE reads; one entry per CDR3 protein. The sample consists of approximately 490,000 distinct CDR3 sequences, about 20% of them appearing once. Sequences were obtained from PBMCs or a T cell subset sorted from them (not recorded which). The source of these receptors is an adult woman who had mild COVID-19 (a few samples of this study predate the infection). Cell type and time point are not known. The CDR3 runs from the conserved cysteine through the conserved F or W. The D gene is left open where the match is weak. A clone size is listed for some rows: how often the clone was seen (once, few, many), or a class if it is expanded.

abundance,j_gene,v_gene,d_gene,CDR3nt,CDR3aa
few,TRBJ2-1,TRBV6-5,.,TGTGCCAGCAGTTCCGCCGGTGGAGTATACAATGAGCAGTTCTTC,CASSSAGGVYNEQFF
.,TRBJ2-1,TRBV12-3/TRBV12-4,TRBD2,TGTGCCAGCAGTTTTGCCTGGACTAGCGGGGACAATGAGCAGTTCTTC,CASSFAWTSGDNEQFF
.,TRBJ1-1,TRBV11-2,TRBD1,TGTGCCAGCAGCTTAGTAGGTGCGGACAGGGCTGAAGCTTTCTTT,CASSLVGADRAEAFF
few,TRBJ1-1,TRBV6-6,.,TGTGCCAGCAGTACAATGGGGGGCACTGAAGCTTTCTTT,CASSTMGGTEAFF
few,TRBJ1-6,TRBV5-5,.,TGTGCCAGCAGCTTTGAGTTTACGGCTAAGTCACCCCTCCACTTT,CASSFEFTAKSPLHF
few,TRBJ2-3,TRBV4-3,TRBD2,TGCGCCAGCAGCCAAGAATTGGCGGGAGGGCCCTGGGATACGCAGTATTTT,CASSQELAGGPWDTQYF
once,TRBJ2-2,TRBV7-6,TRBD2,TGTGCAAGCAGCGCGAGCGGGGGCAAGGACACCGGGGAGCTGTTTTTT,CASSASGGKDTGELFF
few,TRBJ2-7,TRBV6-2/TRBV6-3,.,TGTGCCAGCAGCCCCCCCGTTAATCACGAGCAGTACTTC,CASSPPVNHEQYF
.,TRBJ2-7,TRBV29-1,.,TGCAGCGTCGGACTCCGTCCCACCTACGAGCAGTACTTC,CSVGLRPTYEQYF
many,TRBJ2-4,TRBV20-1,.,TGCAGTGCTTGCGACAGGCTCCGGAAAAACATTCAGTACTTC,CSACDRLRKNIQYF
.,TRBJ2-7,TRBV7-8,.,TGTGCCAGCAGCTTAATGAGCCCGGCGGCCTCCTACGAGCAGTACTTC,CASSLMSPAASYEQYF
many,TRBJ2-3,TRBV12-3/TRBV12-4,TRBD1,TGTGCCAGCAGCCCCTCGACAGGGTACGCAGATACGCAGTATTTT,CASSPSTGYADTQYF
.,TRBJ2-3,TRBV12-3/TRBV12-4,.,TGTGCCAGCAGTTTCACGGCGGATCGGGGCGGAGATACGCAGTATTTT,CASSFTADRGGDTQYF
.,TRBJ2-7,TRBV12-3/TRBV12-4,TRBD2,TGTGCCAGCAGTTTTCGTGGGGAGGGAGGAACCTACGAGCAGTACTTC,CASSFRGEGGTYEQYF